Listed here are 18 T cell receptor beta chains from one sample, sequenced in a study of identical twins. TCRdb re-derived calls from the 5' RACE reads in MiXCR, one entry per CDR3 protein. This sample carries 210,000 or so distinct CDR3 sequences, roughly 15% of them seen once, and the ten largest clones take over 35%. These data also formed part of another study, on T cells expressing NK-cell markers.

The sequencing sample was made of CD8+ T cells sorted from blood. These receptors originate from a woman aged 18-29 years in good health.

The V and J genes are TRBV30 and TRBJ2-3; 7 nucleotides match TRBD2. Looked up from germline, CDR1 is GTSNPN and CDR2 is SVGIG (reference sequence). With 1 base clipped from V and 3 bases from J, the junction kept 10 bases outside the gene matches. The CDR3 loop spans 16 amino acids. DNA for the CDR3: TGTGCCTGGAGTGCGTCGGCTAGCGGAAGAACAGATACGCAGTATTTT. Its protein product is CAWSASASGRTDTQYF.

V gene TRBV7-2 combines with J gene TRBJ2-5; 7 bases match TRBD2. The CDR3 runs 15 residues. The trim removed 0 bases at V and 3 bases at J, leaving 4 bases unmatched. In germline, CDR1 is SGHTA, CDR2 FQGNSA. CDR3 loop: CASSLARLAEETQYF. In DNA form, the CDR3 reads TGTGCCAGCAGCTTAGCGCGGCTAGCGGAAGAGACCCAGTACTTC.

This clonotype was observed a handful of times. The chain links TRBV11-2 to TRBJ2-5, with D perhaps matching TRBD2 (5 bases). The length of the CDR3 is 14 residues. With 5 bases removed from V and 5 bases from J, the gap between germline ends came to 15 bases. Per the germline V gene, CDR1 is SGHAT and CDR2 is FQNNGV. The CDR3 nucleotides read TGTGCCAGCAGCCTTGGGCTAGCCGGCGAGACCCAGTACTTC. This sequence encodes CASSLGLAGETQYF. The complete variable domain, with remaining parts taken from reference TRBV11-2 and TRBJ2-5, reads EAGVAQSPRYKIIEKRQSVAFWCNPISGHATLYWYQQILGQGPKLLIQFQNNGVVDDSQLPKDRFSAERLKGVDSTLKIQPAKLEDSAVYLCASSLGLAGETQYFGPGTRLLVL.

CDR3 residues: CATSRDRGATPGNTIYF. For the CDR3, the DNA is TGTGCCACCAGCAGAGATCGGGGGGCGACCCCTGGAAACACCATATATTTT. The chain joins TRBV15 to TRBJ1-3; perhaps TRBD1 as D (6 bases). Trimming took 0 bases from V and 2 from J, leaving 14 bases between them. The CDR3 is 17 residues long. The germline CDR1 and CDR2 sequences are LNHNV and YYDKDF (reference sequence).

The V gene is TRBV7-8, the J gene TRBJ2-7; D may match TRBD1 or TRBD2 (5 bases each). This CDR3 contains 15 residues. V dropped 5 bases and J dropped 3 bases, with 17 bases sitting between them. CDR1 and CDR2 from the germline V gene are SGHVS and FQNEAQ. The CDR3 DNA reads TGTGCCAGCAGCCCCCCAGGGAGCGGCCTCTACGAGCAGTACTTC. Amino acids: CASSPPGSGLYEQYF.

The rearrangement links TRBV27 to TRBJ1-1; D is perhaps TRBD1 (5 bases). Between the trimmed V and J ends, which lost 3 bases and 6 bases, there was a span of 11 bases. Germline V CDR1 and CDR2: MNHEY, SMNVEV (reference sequence). CDR3 length: 13 residues. The CDR3 bases are TGTGCCAGCAGTTTCGGGCAGGGCGCTGAAGCTTTCTTT. The encoded protein is CASSFGQGAEAFF.

V and J are TRBV4-3 and TRBJ2-1; a possible D gene is TRBD2 (5 bases). This CDR3 has 17 amino acids. Germline CDR1 LGHNA, CDR2 YSLEER. The V end was cut by 0 bases, the J end by 0 bases, with 12 bases between. The CDR3 spells CASSQEFLGSSYNEQFF. In DNA, the CDR3 is TGCGCCAGCAGCCAAGAGTTTCTGGGGAGCTCCTACAATGAGCAGTTCTTC.

This CDR3 reads CASSSFGTSGRRGPGELFF. The CDR3 DNA reads as TGTGCCAGCAGCTCCTTCGGGACTAGCGGGAGAAGGGGTCCCGGGGAGCTGTTTTTT. The chain carries TRBV11-2 and TRBJ2-2, with 14 bases fitting TRBD2. V was clipped by 4 bases and J by 6 bases; unmatched bases: 13. Germline V gene sequence: CDR1 SGHAT, CDR2 FQNNGV. There are 19 residues in the CDR3.

This chain uses TRBV3-1 with TRBJ2-2, with D unclear. With 5 bases removed from V and 1 base from J, the gap between germline ends came to 14 bases. CDR1 and CDR2 (germline): LGHDT, YNNKEL (reference sequence). The CDR3 has 16 amino acids. The CDR3 sequence: CASSKGPPLNTGELFF. DNA for the CDR3: TGTGCCAGCAGCAAAGGGCCGCCGTTGAACACCGGGGAGCTGTTTTTT. Filled out from reference TRBV3-1 and TRBJ2-2, the complete variable domain reads DTAVSQTPKYLVTQMGNDKSIKCEQNLGHDTMYWYKQDSKKFLKIMFSYNNKELIINETVPNRFSPKSPDKAHLNLHINSLELGDSAVYFCASSKGPPLNTGELFFGEGSRLTVL.

This clonotype showed up just a few times. The chain uses TRBV29-1 and TRBJ2-7; TRBD2 matches 8 bases. The V and J ends lost 4 bases and 2 bases, in that order; junction bases with no gene match: 10. Germline loops: CDR1 SQVTM, CDR2 ANQGSEA. The CDR3 extends over 15 amino acids. In DNA form, the CDR3 reads TGCAGCGTTGGGGGCGGGGGGACGGTTACCTACGAGCAGTACTTC. Its translation: CSVGGGGTVTYEQYF.

Concerning this clonotype itself: The CDR3 does not end in the conserved phenylalanine or tryptophan, so this is likely a read error. The chain has TRBV3-1 and TRBJ2-1; the match to TRBD2 covers 8 bases. With V trimmed by 0 bases and J by 4 bases, 5 bases remained unmatched. CDR1 and CDR2 (germline): LGHDT, YNNKEL (reference sequence). The CDR3 totals 16 residues. The CDR3 DNA reads as TGTGCCAGCAGCCAAGATCTGATAGCGGGGTACAATGAGCAGTTCATC. It encodes CASSQDLIAGYNEQFI.

The rearrangement links TRBV11-2 to TRBJ2-3, with 7 bases matching TRBD2. Germline loops: CDR1 SGHAT, CDR2 FQNNGV. The CDR3 is 19 amino acids. After removal of 6 bases from V and 0 bases from J, the junction contained 18 bases not matched to a gene. CDR3 amino acids: CASRDWRGTSLGSTDTQYF. The CDR3 coding sequence is TGTGCCAGCAGGGACTGGCGGGGGACCTCCCTAGGAAGCACAGATACGCAGTATTTT. The variable domain in full, completed from reference TRBV11-2 and TRBJ2-3, reads EAGVAQSPRYKIIEKRQSVAFWCNPISGHATLYWYQQILGQGPKLLIQFQNNGVVDDSQLPKDRFSAERLKGVDSTLKIQPAKLEDSAVYLCASRDWRGTSLGSTDTQYFGPGTRLTVL.

The chain combines TRBV2 with TRBJ1-6, with TRBD1 matching over 9 bases. The CDR3 totals 16 residues. V was pared by 7 bases and J by 6 bases, with 10 bases of the junction left unmatched. Germline loops: CDR1 SNHLY, CDR2 FYNNEI. The CDR3 protein is CASNPRTGASNSPLHF. The CDR3 DNA reads TGTGCCAGCAACCCTCGGACAGGGGCGTCTAATTCACCCCTCCACTTT.

This sequence joins TRBV6-1 and TRBJ1-4; no firm D call. V lost 6 bases to trimming and J lost 7 bases, with 9 bases between them. There are 12 residues in the CDR3. In germline, CDR1 is MNHNS, CDR2 SASEGT. The chain's CDR3 is CASRGLSEKLFF. In DNA, the CDR3 is TGTGCCAGCAGGGGATTAAGTGAAAAACTGTTTTTT.

The chain employs TRBV11-2 and TRBJ1-3, with D uncertain. The CDR3 runs 16 residues. The V and J ends lost 5 bases and 0 bases respectively, with 14 bases between them. Germline CDR1 is SGHAT and CDR2 is FQNNGV. CDR3 sequence: CASSNPPDTSGNTIYF. The CDR3 coding sequence is TGTGCCAGCAGCAACCCCCCAGATACCTCTGGAAACACCATATATTTT.

This clonotype was seen only a few times. CDR3 residues: CSASGLAGDEQYF. The CDR3 DNA is TGCAGTGCTAGCGGGCTAGCGGGAGACGAGCAGTACTTC. This chain uses TRBV20-1 with TRBJ2-7, with 10 nucleotides matching TRBD2. From germline, CDR1 is DFQATT and CDR2 SNEGSKA (reference sequence). The CDR3 is made up of 13 amino acids. The ends lost 3 bases at V and 5 bases at J; junction bases unmatched: 4.

CDR3 coding DNA: TGCGCCAGCAGCCCCCCGGGACAGGTGAACACTGAAGCTTTCTTT. It yields the protein CASSPPGQVNTEAFF. J is TRBJ1-1 and V is TRBV4-1; TRBD1 aligns across 8 bases. V shed 4 bases, J shed 0 bases, and the junction held 4 bases outside the gene matches. The CDR3 is 15 amino acids. Per germline, CDR1 MGHRA and CDR2 YSYEKL.

The chain combines TRBV7-9 with TRBJ2-3; no definite D call. There are 16 residues in the CDR3. Trimming removed 5 bases at V and 4 bases at J, with 19 bases between. Germline assignment: CDR1 SEHNR and CDR2 FQNEAQ (reference sequence). CDR3 bases: TGTGCCAGCAGCGGATTGGGCGGTATCCACCCAGATACGCAGTATTTT. Protein product: CASSGLGGIHPDTQYF.